This T cell receptor beta chain was recorded in a study of blood T cell repertoires in COVID-19 (dated by TCRdb to 2019 to 2021). Background on the whole study: Samples covering the acute and convalescent phases of COVID-19 were provided by collaborators in the United States, Italy and Spain. The material from the prospective study consisted of cDNA or gDNA derived from T cells, B-cell-depleted T cells, or PBMCs. The dataset comprised deeply sampled blood TCRbeta repertoires from subjects exposed to, actively infected with, or recovered from COVID-19. The repertoires were made available in a free public database intended to serve as a resource for research on the immune response to SARS-CoV-2. Samples came from the ongoing ImmuneRACE study (first 160 participants) plus 1,254 subjects from 6 global collaborators. A de-identified subject ID, COVID-19 status, age in years and sex were almost always included in the sample metadata. HLA class I and class II types, where available, came from metadata supplied by the sample provider rather than from assay-based typing. General study outcomes and caveats: How much clinical and demographic metadata was included differed by source and by participant, and the metadata was provided uncurated.

In regard to this clone: No cognate antigen has been identified for it. One base away there is no much larger clone; base qualities are not given.

From the germline V gene, CDR1 is MGHRA and CDR2 is YSYEKL. There are 19 amino acids in the CDR3, from cysteine to phenylalanine inclusive. The retained sequence is limited to the CDR3, 57 bases, with the frame set at the first base. V is cut back by 8 bases and J by 0 bases, with 18 bases in the junction unmatched. Whole blood was collected in K2EDTA tubes by collaborating institutions according to the institutions' own protocols. For TCRbeta analysis, collaborators shipped samples as frozen whole blood, isolated PBMCs, or DNA extracted from either of those sample types. TCRbeta CDR3 regions were amplified from genomic DNA using the immunoSEQ Assay, a bias-controlled multiplex PCR. Turning to the authors' computational methods: The number of nucleated cells in each sample was estimated by amplification of reference gene primers within the assay. Sequence reads were collapsed and filtered to measure the absolute abundance of every unique TCRbeta CDR3 rearrangement. Productive Simpson clonality was computed per sample as the square root of Simpson's diversity index over productive rearrangements. Entries here come from immuneACCESS through TCRdb and include only in-frame sequences with V and J called. Some clones fail to appear in such tables; in the studies checked, an unresolved V gene covers under half of the shortfall, and the cause of the remainder is unknown. V and J calls and clone size are as listed in that table; D and trimming were resolved from the DNA. For this sample the table gives some 42,000 clones, of which nearly 90% were detected only once. The ten most abundant clones make up 2% to 2.5% of the sample.

The rearranged chain carries TRBV4-1 and TRBJ2-2; TRBD2 lines up with 7 middle nucleotides. The specimen was peripheral blood. This receptor was taken from a human donor in a cohort sampled during active COVID-19. The base sequence is TGCGCCAGCTTCAGAGGTTGGGCTCAGGGAGGGACGAACACCGGGGAGCTGTTTTTT. This is translated as CASFRGWAQGGTNTGELFF.